This TCR beta chain was sequenced in a study of OX40 agonist ivuxolimab in advanced cancers. Study conclusions and caveats: CD4+ and CD8+ blood T cells expanded clonally by week 6 at 0.1 to 3.0 mg/kg. CD8+ T cells were the subset that, on average, had more expanded clones than CD4+.

Some clones are missing from TCRdb's copy, which holds only in-frame ones; the method was immunoSEQ multiplex PCR. In the table there are about 74,000 clones, almost 85% of which are singletons. In the case of this clone: Its antigen is unidentified.

V was trimmed by 8 bases and J by 1 base, leaving 12 bases between them. The germline gives CDR1 LNHNV, CDR2 YYDKDF (reference sequence). CDR3 size: 14 residues. The sequencing here drew on CD4+ or CD8+ T cells sorted from blood, taken in a trial of the OX40 agonist ivuxolimab. This chain connects TRBV15 to TRBJ2-1; possible D gene TRBD2, 6 bases. This TCR came from an adult with an advanced solid tumor such as melanoma, head and neck, liver or kidney cancer. Here the CDR3 reads CATGDAGSYNEQFF. The CDR3 DNA follows: TGTGCCACCGGTGACGCGGGATCCTACAATGAGCAGTTCTTC.